A selection of T cell receptor beta chains follows, all from one sample in a study of PD-L1 blockade in urothelial cancer. Sequencing used immunoSEQ multiplex PCR; TCRdb keeps in-frame clones, though not all of them. The profile shows 40,000 to 45,000 clones, around 90% of them singletons. This material consisted of PBMCs, taken around atezolizumab (anti-PD-L1) treatment. The receptors derive from a man between 65 and 80 years old with urothelial cancer. CDR3s include the opening cysteine and the closing phenylalanine or tryptophan. D genes are given only for firm matches. The size field is filled for only some rows; it gives once, few, many or a size class.

V: TRBV7-6
D: TRBD1
J: TRBJ1-5
size: .
CDR3: CASSAGTGYSNQPQHF
DNA: TGTGCCAGCAGCGCCGGGACAGGGTATAGCAATCAGCCCCAGCATTTT

V: TRBV5-5
D: TRBD2
J: TRBJ2-3
size: .
CDR3: CASSLFSSGITDTQYF
DNA: TGTGCCAGCAGCTTGTTCTCTAGCGGGATCACAGATACGCAGTATTTT

V: TRBV19
D: .
J: TRBJ2-7
size: once
CDR3: CASSWSGESYEQYF
DNA: TGTGCCAGTAGTTGGTCAGGGGAATCCTACGAGCAGTACTTC

V: TRBV5-1
D: .
J: TRBJ2-7
size: .
CDR3: CASSLGASYEQYF
DNA: TGCGCCAGCAGCTTGGGTGCCAGCTACGAGCAGTACTTC

V: TRBV4-2
D: TRBD2
J: TRBJ2-1
size: .
CDR3: CASSQDLAGGRFF
DNA: TGTGCCAGCAGCCAAGATCTGGCGGGAGGCCGGTTCTTC

V: TRBV5-8
D: .
J: TRBJ2-3
size: .
CDR3: CASSPLLATGFTDTQYF
DNA: TGTGCCAGCAGTCCCCTCCTTGCCACGGGGTTCACAGATACGCAGTATTTT

V: TRBV28
D: .
J: TRBJ2-5
size: .
CDR3: CASSLTARRQETQYF
DNA: TGTGCCAGCAGTTTAACAGCAAGGAGGCAAGAGACCCAGTACTTC

V: TRBV2
D: .
J: TRBJ2-7
size: .
CDR3: CASSEQGREAYEQYF
DNA: TGTGCCAGCAGCGAACAGGGAAGGGAAGCCTACGAGCAGTACTTC

V: TRBV5-4
D: .
J: TRBJ1-4
size: .
CDR3: CASSPSSGSANEKLFF
DNA: TGTGCCAGCAGCCCCAGCTCCGGGTCGGCTAATGAAAAACTGTTTTTT

V: TRBV28
D: .
J: TRBJ2-4
size: .
CDR3: CASSPTLGTAENIQYF
DNA: TGTGCCAGCAGTCCGACCTTGGGGACTGCCGAAAACATTCAGTACTTC

V: TRBV19
D: TRBD2
J: TRBJ2-3
size: .
CDR3: CASSVGGTSGIADTQYF
DNA: TGTGCCAGTAGTGTTGGGGGGACTAGCGGTATAGCAGATACGCAGTATTTT

V: TRBV30
D: .
J: TRBJ1-1
size: .
CDR3: CAWSVKLGRLRW
DNA: TGTGCCTGGAGTGTAAAGTTGGGCCGATTAAGGTGG

V: TRBV9
D: TRBD2
J: TRBJ2-1
size: .
CDR3: CASSFPSAGGFRNEQFF
DNA: TGTGCCAGCAGCTTCCCGTCGGCGGGAGGGTTTAGGAATGAGCAGTTCTTC

V: TRBV25-1
D: TRBD1
J: TRBJ2-5
size: .
CDR3: CASSEYRQGAETQYF
DNA: TGTGCCAGCAGTGAATATAGACAGGGAGCAGAGACCCAGTACTTC

V: TRBV18
D: TRBD1
J: TRBJ1-2
size: once
CDR3: CASSPGTGATYGYTF
DNA: TGTGCCAGCTCACCTGGGACAGGGGCGACCTATGGCTACACCTTC

V: TRBV5-1
D: TRBD1
J: TRBJ2-6
size: once
CDR3: CASSSGTGDSGANVLTF
DNA: TGCGCCAGCAGCTCCGGGACAGGCGACTCTGGGGCCAACGTCCTGACTTTC

V: TRBV7-9
D: TRBD2
J: TRBJ2-5
size: .
CDR3: CATQGLSEETQYF
DNA: TGTGCCACCCAGGGACTATCAGAAGAGACCCAGTACTTC

V: TRBV19
D: .
J: TRBJ2-3
size: .
CDR3: CASSIDMSGTDTQYF
DNA: TGTGCCAGTAGTATCGACATGTCGGGGACAGATACGCAGTATTTT

V: TRBV18
D: TRBD1
J: TRBJ1-2
size: .
CDR3: CASSPQRDRGNYGYTF
DNA: TGTGCCAGCTCACCGCAAAGGGACAGGGGGAACTATGGCTACACCTTC

V: TRBV5-6
D: TRBD1
J: TRBJ2-7
size: .
CDR3: CASSFTGQGAKYEQYF
DNA: TGTGCCAGCAGCTTCACAGGACAGGGTGCGAAATACGAGCAGTACTTC

V: TRBV28
D: .
J: TRBJ2-2
size: .
CDR3: CASSTTGRNTGELFF
DNA: TGTGCCAGCAGTACTACTGGGAGGAACACCGGGGAGCTGTTTTTT

V: TRBV19
D: .
J: TRBJ1-2
size: .
CDR3: CASSIDQVSGYGYTF
DNA: TGTGCCAGTAGTATAGATCAGGTGTCGGGGTATGGCTACACCTTC

V: TRBV10-2
D: TRBD2
J: TRBJ2-6
size: .
CDR3: CASSILAGVPSGANVLTF
DNA: TGCGCCAGCAGTATTCTAGCGGGAGTTCCCTCTGGGGCCAACGTCCTGACTTTC

V: TRBV30
D: .
J: TRBJ2-6
size: .
CDR3: CACHRSSGANVLTF
DNA: TGTGCCTGCCACAGGAGCTCTGGGGCCAACGTCCTGACTTTC

V: TRBV5-4
D: .
J: TRBJ1-5
size: .
CDR3: CASSLGPTPNQPQHF
DNA: TGTGCCAGCAGCCTAGGTCCAACACCCAATCAGCCCCAGCATTTT

V: TRBV19
D: .
J: TRBJ1-5
size: few
CDR3: CASSTQKRSGINQPQHF
DNA: TGTGCCAGTAGTACCCAAAAAAGATCGGGGATCAATCAGCCCCAGCATTTT

V: TRBV2
D: TRBD1
J: TRBJ1-5
size: .
CDR3: CASSELDRGSNQPQHF
DNA: TGTGCCAGCAGTGAACTTGACAGGGGGAGCAATCAGCCCCAGCATTTT

V: TRBV15
D: .
J: TRBJ2-7
size: .
CDR3: CATSRQTYEQYF
DNA: TGTGCCACCAGCCGACAGACCTACGAGCAGTACTTC

V: TRBV10-3
D: TRBD2
J: TRBJ2-2
size: .
CDR3: CAIRGLANTGELFF
DNA: TGTGCCATCAGGGGACTAGCGAACACCGGGGAGCTGTTTTTT

V: TRBV7-2
D: TRBD1
J: TRBJ1-2
size: .
CDR3: CASSLEGQGLGYTF
DNA: TGTGCCAGCAGCTTAGAGGGACAGGGACTTGGCTACACCTTC

V: TRBV28
D: .
J: TRBJ2-7
size: .
CDR3: CASSSPGGNSYEQYF
DNA: TGTGCCAGCAGTTCCCCCGGAGGCAACTCCTACGAGCAGTACTTC

V: TRBV11-2
D: .
J: TRBJ1-4
size: few
CDR3: CASRRSTNEKLFF
DNA: TGTGCCAGCAGACGGTCAACTAATGAAAAACTGTTTTTT

V: TRBV15
D: .
J: TRBJ1-1
size: .
CDR3: CATSREAGMNTEAFF
DNA: TGTGCCACCAGCAGAGAAGCAGGGATGAACACTGAAGCTTTCTTT

V: TRBV28
D: TRBD2
J: TRBJ2-7
size: .
CDR3: CASSPRVAGSRWEQYF
DNA: TGTGCCAGCAGTCCCAGGGTAGCGGGAAGTCGGTGGGAGCAGTACTTC

V: TRBV14
D: TRBD1
J: TRBJ1-4
size: .
CDR3: CASSGNRGATNEKLFF
DNA: TGTGCCAGCAGCGGGAACAGGGGTGCAACTAATGAAAAACTGTTTTTT

V: TRBV5-1
D: TRBD2
J: TRBJ2-3
size: .
CDR3: CASSSSGTSTDTQYF
DNA: TGCGCCAGCAGCTCTAGCGGGACTAGCACAGATACGCAGTATTTT

V: TRBV18
D: .
J: TRBJ1-3
size: .
CDR3: CASSPPSKSSGNTIYF
DNA: TGTGCCAGCTCACCCCCGAGTAAGAGTTCTGGAAACACCATATATTTT

V: TRBV5-4
D: TRBD2
J: TRBJ2-5
size: .
CDR3: CASSLTSGTQETQYF
DNA: TGTGCCAGCAGCTTGACTAGCGGGACACAAGAGACCCAGTACTTC

V: TRBV2
D: TRBD1
J: TRBJ1-5
size: once
CDR3: CASTRDRGRPQHF
DNA: TGTGCCAGTACCCGGGACAGGGGACGGCCCCAGCATTTT

V: TRBV7-3
D: TRBD2
J: TRBJ2-1
size: .
CDR3: CASSPSKLAGELEQFF
DNA: TGTGCCAGCAGCCCTTCGAAACTAGCGGGAGAACTTGAGCAGTTCTTC

V: TRBV18
D: .
J: TRBJ1-2
size: .
CDR3: CASSPSQVTVYGYTF
DNA: TGTGCCAGCTCACCATCCCAGGTAACCGTCTATGGCTACACCTTC

V: TRBV7-6
D: .
J: TRBJ1-5
size: .
CDR3: CASSLATGGRGQPQHF
DNA: TGTGCCAGCAGCTTAGCAACCGGAGGCAGAGGGCAGCCCCAGCATTTT

V: TRBV6-5
D: TRBD2
J: TRBJ2-7
size: .
CDR3: CASSSGTHLEQYF
DNA: TGTGCCAGCAGTAGCGGGACTCACCTAGAGCAGTACTTC

V: TRBV19
D: TRBD1
J: TRBJ2-3
size: .
CDR3: CASSIQGAGDTQYF
DNA: TGTGCCAGTAGTATACAGGGGGCCGGCGATACGCAGTATTTT

V: TRBV28
D: TRBD1
J: TRBJ1-5
size: .
CDR3: CASRLDRVRQPQHF
DNA: TGTGCCAGCAGGTTGGACAGGGTACGCCAGCCCCAGCATTTT

V: TRBV18
D: TRBD1
J: TRBJ2-5
size: .
CDR3: CASSRDRGRTETQYF
DNA: TGTGCCAGCTCACGAGACAGGGGCCGCACAGAGACCCAGTACTTC

V: TRBV7-6
D: TRBD1
J: TRBJ2-7
size: .
CDR3: CASSHRGLLYEQYF
DNA: TGTGCCAGCAGCCACAGGGGGCTGTTGTACGAGCAGTACTTC

V: TRBV29-1
D: .
J: TRBJ2-7
size: .
CDR3: CSVTVSYEQYF
DNA: TGCAGCGTTACGGTCTCCTACGAGCAGTACTTC

V: TRBV7-3
D: TRBD2
J: TRBJ2-1
size: once
CDR3: CASSLGGRASNEQFF
DNA: TGTGCCAGCAGCTTAGGAGGGAGGGCGAGCAATGAGCAGTTCTTC

V: TRBV18
D: .
J: TRBJ2-7
size: .
CDR3: CASSHLGQILSSYEQYF
DNA: TGTGCCAGCTCCCACCTAGGACAAATTCTGAGCTCCTACGAGCAGTACTTC

V: TRBV7-6
D: .
J: TRBJ2-1
size: .
CDR3: CASSLSGGQSSYNEQFF
DNA: TGTGCCAGCAGCTTGTCTGGCGGCCAGAGCTCCTACAATGAGCAGTTCTTC

V: TRBV18
D: TRBD1
J: TRBJ1-2
size: once
CDR3: CASSPGTGYYGYTF
DNA: TGTGCCAGCTCCCCCGGGACAGGGTACTATGGCTACACCTTC